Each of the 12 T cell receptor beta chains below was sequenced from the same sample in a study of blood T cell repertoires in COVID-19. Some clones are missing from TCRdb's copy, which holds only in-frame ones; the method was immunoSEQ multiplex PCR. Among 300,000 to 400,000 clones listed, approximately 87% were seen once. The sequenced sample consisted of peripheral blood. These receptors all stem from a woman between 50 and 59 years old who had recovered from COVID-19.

The CDR3 nucleotides read TGTGCCAGCAAAAGGGAGCGCCACACCGGGGAGCTGTTTTTT. Translating gives CASKRERHTGELFF. The V call is TRBV6-5, the J call TRBJ2-2, with D possibly being TRBD2 (5 bases). The CDR3 contains 14 residues. V lost 7 bases, J lost 3 bases, and 12 bases lay in between. The germline gives CDR1 MNHEY, CDR2 SVGAGI.

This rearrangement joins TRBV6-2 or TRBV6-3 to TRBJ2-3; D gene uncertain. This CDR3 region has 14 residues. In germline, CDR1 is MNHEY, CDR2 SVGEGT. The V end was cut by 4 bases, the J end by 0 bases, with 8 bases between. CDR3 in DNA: TGTGCCAGCAGTTTGGGCTATAGCACAGATACGCAGTATTTT. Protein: CASSLGYSTDTQYF.

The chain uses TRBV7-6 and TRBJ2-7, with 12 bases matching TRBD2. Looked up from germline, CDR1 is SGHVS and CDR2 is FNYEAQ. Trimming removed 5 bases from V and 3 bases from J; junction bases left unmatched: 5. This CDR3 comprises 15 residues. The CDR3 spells CASSPGLAGRYEQYF. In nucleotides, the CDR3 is TGTGCCAGCAGCCCCGGACTAGCGGGACGCTACGAGCAGTACTTC.

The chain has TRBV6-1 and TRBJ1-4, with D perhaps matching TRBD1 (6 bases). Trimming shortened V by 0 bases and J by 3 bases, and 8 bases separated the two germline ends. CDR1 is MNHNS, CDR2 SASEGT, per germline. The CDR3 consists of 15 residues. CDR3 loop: CASSEADRPNEKLFF. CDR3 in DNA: TGTGCCAGCAGTGAAGCCGACAGGCCTAATGAAAAACTGTTTTTT.

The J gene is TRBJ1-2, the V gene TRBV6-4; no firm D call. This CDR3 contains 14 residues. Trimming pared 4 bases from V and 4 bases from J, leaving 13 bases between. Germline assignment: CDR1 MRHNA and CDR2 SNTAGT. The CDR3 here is CASSGVAPLYGYTF. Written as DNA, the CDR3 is TGTGCCAGCAGTGGGGTAGCACCACTCTATGGCTACACCTTC.

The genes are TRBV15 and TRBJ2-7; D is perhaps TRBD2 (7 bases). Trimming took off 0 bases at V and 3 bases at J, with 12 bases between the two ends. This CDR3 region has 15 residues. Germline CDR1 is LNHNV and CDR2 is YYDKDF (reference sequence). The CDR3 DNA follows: TGTGCCACCAGCAGAGATCCGGGGGGCGGCTACGAGCAGTACTTC. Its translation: CATSRDPGGGYEQYF.

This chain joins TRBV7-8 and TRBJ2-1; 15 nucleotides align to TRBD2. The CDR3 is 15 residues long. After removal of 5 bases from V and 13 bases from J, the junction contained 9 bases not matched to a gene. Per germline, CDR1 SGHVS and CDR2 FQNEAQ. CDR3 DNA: TGTGCCAGCAGCCCCGGACTAGCGGGGGGGAGAAGTCAGTTCTTC. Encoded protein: CASSPGLAGGRSQFF. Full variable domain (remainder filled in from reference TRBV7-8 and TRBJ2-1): GAGVSQSPRYKVAKRGQDVALRCDPISGHVSLFWYQQALGQGPEFLTYFQNEAQLDKSGLPSDRFFAERPEGSVSTLKIQRTQQEDSAVYLCASSPGLAGGRSQFFGPGTRLTVL.

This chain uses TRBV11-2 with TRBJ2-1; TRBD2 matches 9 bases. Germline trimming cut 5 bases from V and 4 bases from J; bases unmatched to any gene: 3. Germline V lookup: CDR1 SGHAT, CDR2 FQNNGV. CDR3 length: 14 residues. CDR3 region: CASSSTSGYNEQFF. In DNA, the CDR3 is TGTGCCAGCAGCAGTACTAGCGGGTACAATGAGCAGTTCTTC. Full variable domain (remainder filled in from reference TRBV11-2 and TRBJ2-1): EAGVAQSPRYKIIEKRQSVAFWCNPISGHATLYWYQQILGQGPKLLIQFQNNGVVDDSQLPKDRFSAERLKGVDSTLKIQPAKLEDSAVYLCASSSTSGYNEQFFGPGTRLTVL.

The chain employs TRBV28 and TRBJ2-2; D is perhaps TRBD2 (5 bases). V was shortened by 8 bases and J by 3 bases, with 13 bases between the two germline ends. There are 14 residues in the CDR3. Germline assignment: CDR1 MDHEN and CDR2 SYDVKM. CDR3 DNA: TGTGCCAGCGCGGGTCCCGGGGACACCGGGGAGCTGTTTTTT. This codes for CASAGPGDTGELFF.

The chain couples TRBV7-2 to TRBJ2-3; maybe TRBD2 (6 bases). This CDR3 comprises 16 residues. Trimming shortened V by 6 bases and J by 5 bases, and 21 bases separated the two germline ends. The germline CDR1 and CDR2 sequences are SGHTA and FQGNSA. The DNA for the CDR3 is TGTGCCAGCAGGCTGGGGGGACGCCTCGACGGAGATACGCAGTATTTT. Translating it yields CASRLGGRLDGDTQYF.

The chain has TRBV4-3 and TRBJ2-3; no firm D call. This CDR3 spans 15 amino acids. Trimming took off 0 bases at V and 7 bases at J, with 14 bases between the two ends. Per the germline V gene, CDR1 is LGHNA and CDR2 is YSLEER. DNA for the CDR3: TGCGCCAGCAGCCAAGACCCCCCTCCTATGCATACGCAGTATTTT. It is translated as CASSQDPPPMHTQYF.

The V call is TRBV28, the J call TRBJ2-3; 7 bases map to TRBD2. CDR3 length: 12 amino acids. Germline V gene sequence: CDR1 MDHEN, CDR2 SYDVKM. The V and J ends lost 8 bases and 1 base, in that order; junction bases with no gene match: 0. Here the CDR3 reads CASGGGTDTQYF. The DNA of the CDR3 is TGTGCCAGCGGGGGGGGCACAGATACGCAGTATTTT.